One and the same sample provided the 27 T cell receptor beta chains below, sequenced in a study of cytomegalovirus exposure and HLA in healthy donors. The primer mix had 60 Vbeta and 13 Jbeta primers. Libraries were prepared by immunoSEQ multiplex PCR; TCRdb keeps only in-frame clonotypes and omits some of them. The sample has around 78,000 clones; the top ten hold about 4.1%. The source material was PBMCs. The receptors were sampled from a man aged 18 to 35 in good health and CMV-seropositive.

As DNA, the CDR3 is TGTGCCAGCAGCCCCCGACAGCGCACCGGGGAGCTGTTTTTT. Protein sequence: CASSPRQRTGELFF. The rearrangement joins TRBV9 to TRBJ2-2, with D maybe TRBD1 (5 bases). Germline CDR1 reads SGDLS; CDR2 reads YYNGEE. The CDR3 extends over 14 amino acids. The ends were cut back, 4 bases at V and 4 bases at J, with 11 bases in the middle.

The V gene is TRBV9, the J gene TRBJ1-1; perhaps TRBD1 as D (6 bases). The CDR3 has 15 amino acids. Germline lookup yields CDR1 SGDLS and CDR2 YYNGEE. V dropped 5 bases and J dropped 5 bases, with 19 bases sitting between them. The CDR3, as DNA: TGTGCCAGCAGTCATAGCGCAGGGGAGAGAACTGAAGCTTTCTTT. The encoded protein is CASSHSAGERTEAFF.

CDR3 sequence: CASSKGMGQLYEQYF. The CDR3 region has the DNA TGTGCCAGCAGCAAAGGAATGGGACAGCTCTACGAGCAGTACTTC. The genes are TRBV21-1 and TRBJ2-7; the table's D call TRBD1 went unverified against the DNA. TRBV21-1 is tagged as a pseudogene. The CDR3 spans 15 residues.

The chain carries TRBV9 and TRBJ2-3, with 11 bases matching TRBD1. The CDR3 covers 16 residues. The germline gives CDR1 SGDLS, CDR2 YYNGEE. V was pared by 3 bases and J by 2 bases, with 5 bases of the junction left unmatched. Here the CDR3 reads CASSAGTGGFTDTQYF. The CDR3 DNA is TGTGCCAGCAGCGCCGGGACAGGGGGTTTCACAGATACGCAGTATTTT.

The V gene is TRBV6-5, the J gene TRBJ1-2, with 7 nucleotides matching TRBD1. The V and J ends lost 5 bases and 2 bases, in that order; junction bases with no gene match: 5. The CDR3 runs to 14 residues. From germline, CDR1 is MNHEY and CDR2 SVGAGI. The CDR3 coding sequence is TGTGCCAGCAGTACCCCGGGACAGAACTATGGCTACACCTTC. Amino acid sequence: CASSTPGQNYGYTF.

The DNA for the CDR3 is TGCGCCAGCAGCCCAGGACTAGCGGGGGTTTTGTACCAAGAGACCCAGTACTTC. It specifies CASSPGLAGVLYQETQYF. The V gene is TRBV4-1, the J gene TRBJ2-5; 13 nucleotides line up with TRBD2. The CDR3 loop spans 18 amino acids. CDR1 MGHRA and CDR2 YSYEKL come from the germline V gene. Germline trimming cut 4 bases from V and 0 bases from J; bases unmatched to any gene: 8.

This rearrangement joins TRBV6-5 to TRBJ1-1; TRBD1 agrees at 7 bases. Germline CDR1 MNHEY, CDR2 SVGAGI. This CDR3 is 15 amino acids long. V lost 5 bases, J lost 1 base, and 7 bases stayed unmatched. The CDR3, as DNA: TGTGCCAGCAGTCCATACAGGGGTGCGAACACTGAAGCTTTCTTT. Translating gives CASSPYRGANTEAFF.

Here the CDR3 reads CASSPDSETQYF. CDR3 DNA sequence: TGTGCCAGCAGCCCTGACTCCGAGACCCAGTACTTC. This chain uses TRBV11-3 with TRBJ2-5; no firm D call. The CDR3 spans 12 residues. With 5 bases removed from V and 5 bases from J, the gap between germline ends came to 9 bases. Germline values: CDR1 SGHNT, CDR2 YENEEA.

The chain employs TRBV6-5 and TRBJ1-1; D remains unclear. V gave up 2 bases and J gave up 1 base, with 5 bases separating them. In germline, CDR1 is MNHEY, CDR2 SVGAGI. The CDR3 is 13 residues long. This chain's CDR3 is CASSYRGNTEAFF. CDR3 nucleotides: TGTGCCAGCAGTTACCGGGGGAACACTGAAGCTTTCTTT.

The chain combines TRBV10-2 with TRBJ1-5, with D perhaps TRBD1 (5 bases). The CDR3 loop spans 13 amino acids. The V gene lost 4 bases and the J gene lost 4 bases, with 8 bases spanning the gap. The germline V gene encodes CDR1 WSHSY and CDR2 SAAADI. CDR3 protein: CASSGQWNQPQHF. DNA for the CDR3: TGCGCCAGCAGTGGACAGTGGAATCAGCCCCAGCATTTT.

The chain couples TRBV7-9 to TRBJ2-6, with D possibly TRBD2 on 5 matching bases. The CDR3 has 15 amino acids. Deletions cut 5 bases from V and 2 bases from J, with 10 bases between. The germline V gene has CDR1 SEHNR and CDR2 FQNEAQ (reference sequence). CDR3 bases: TGTGCCAGCAGCCCCTCGGGAACTGGGGCCAACGTCCTGACTTTC. Translating gives CASSPSGTGANVLTF.

The chain uses TRBV6-5 and TRBJ1-1; D is uncertain. Germline assignment: CDR1 MNHEY and CDR2 SVGAGI. The CDR3 sequence is 15 residues long. V lost 0 bases, J lost 3 bases, and 11 bases lay in between. The CDR3 region is CASSYSTTADTEAFF. The CDR3 nucleotides read TGTGCCAGCAGTTACTCGACCACAGCCGACACTGAAGCTTTCTTT.

The rearrangement uses TRBV28 and TRBJ2-2; 9 bases match TRBD1. The length of the CDR3 is 17 residues. V dropped 3 bases and J dropped 7; count of bases not matched to a gene: 12. Per germline, CDR1 MDHEN and CDR2 SYDVKM. In DNA, the CDR3 is TGTGCCAGCAGTTTGGTGCGGACAGGGGTTAAGAACGGGGAGCTGTTTTTT. It is translated as CASSLVRTGVKNGELFF.

The chain links TRBV27 to TRBJ2-1, with D possibly matching TRBD2 (6 bases). Looked up from germline, CDR1 is MNHEY and CDR2 is SMNVEV (reference sequence). Trimming took 7 bases from V and 15 from J, leaving 16 bases between them. This CDR3 has 11 residues. CDR3 amino acids: CASKWDGRGFF. As DNA, the CDR3 is TGTGCCAGCAAGTGGGACGGGAGAGGGTTCTTC.

This rearrangement joins TRBV7-2 to TRBJ1-2, with D maybe TRBD1 (6 bases). There are 13 residues in the CDR3. Trimming took off 2 bases at V and 4 bases at J, with 8 bases between the two ends. Germline assignment: CDR1 SGHTA and CDR2 FQGNSA. The CDR3 reads CASSLTGIYGYTF. The CDR3 DNA reads TGTGCCAGCAGCTTAACAGGGATCTATGGCTACACCTTC.

The chain combines TRBV29-1 with TRBJ2-1; D not certain. Trimming took off 1 base at V and 0 bases at J, with 13 bases between the two ends. CDR1 is SQVTM, CDR2 ANQGSEA, per germline. The CDR3 loop spans 16 amino acids. In DNA form, the CDR3 reads TGCAGCGTTGAAGGCTCCGGGTCCCGCTCCTACAATGAGCAGTTCTTC. This translates into CSVEGSGSRSYNEQFF.

This sequence joins TRBV4-1 and TRBJ2-1, with 8 bases identical to TRBD2. This CDR3 has 15 amino acids. Germline-derived CDR1 and CDR2 are MGHRA and YSYEKL. V was clipped by 2 bases and J by 8 bases; unmatched bases: 8. CDR3 DNA: TGCGCCAGCAGCCAATCGGGACTAGTTTCTGATGAGCAGTTCTTC. Residues: CASSQSGLVSDEQFF.

J is TRBJ2-2 and V is TRBV29-1; D unclear. The CDR3 spans 17 residues. V was shortened by 0 bases and J by 0 bases, with 14 bases between the two germline ends. The germline V gene has CDR1 SQVTM and CDR2 ANQGSEA. The CDR3 spells CSVEDRKELSNTGELFF. Here the CDR3 DNA reads TGCAGCGTTGAAGATCGGAAGGAGCTTTCGAACACCGGGGAGCTGTTTTTT.

The genes are TRBV5-8 and TRBJ2-7; 7 bases map to TRBD2. Trimming removed 4 bases from V and 2 bases from J; junction bases left unmatched: 6. This CDR3 has 14 residues. Germline loops: CDR1 SGHTS, CDR2 YDEGEE. CDR3 residues: CASSPREVTYEQYF. Here the CDR3 DNA reads TGTGCCAGCAGCCCCCGGGAGGTCACCTACGAGCAGTACTTC. Full variable domain (outside the CDR3, taken from reference TRBV5-8 and TRBJ2-7): EAGVTQSPTHLIKTRGQQATLRCSPISGHTSVYWYQQALGLGLQFLLWYDEGEERNRGNFPPRFSGRQFPNYSSELNVNALELEDSALYLCASSPREVTYEQYFGPGTRLTVT.

V usage is TRBV13 and J usage is TRBJ1-3; D gene uncertain. This CDR3 has 16 amino acids. The germline CDR1 and CDR2 sequences are PRHDT and FYEKMQ (reference sequence). Trimming shortened V by 0 bases and J by 3 bases, and 12 bases separated the two germline ends. For the CDR3, the DNA is TGTGCCAGCAGCTTAGGGGCCCGGGTAGGTGGAAACACCATATATTTT. Residues: CASSLGARVGGNTIYF.

This sequence joins TRBV11-2 and TRBJ2-5; 7 nucleotides line up with TRBD2. From germline, CDR1 is SGHAT and CDR2 FQNNGV. J was trimmed by 5 bases and V by 0 bases; bases with no gene match: 12. This CDR3 is 17 amino acids long. The CDR3 here is CASSLDPSRESIETQYF. CDR3 in DNA: TGTGCCAGCAGCTTAGATCCCTCGCGGGAGAGCATTGAGACCCAGTACTTC.

The V gene is TRBV6-1, the J gene TRBJ1-5; 7 bases match TRBD1. J lost 6 bases, V lost 4 bases, and 6 bases had no gene match. This CDR3 region has 14 residues. Germline assignment: CDR1 MNHNS and CDR2 SASEGT. The CDR3 sequence: CASSATGETQPQHF. The CDR3 region has the DNA TGTGCCAGCAGTGCTACAGGGGAGACTCAGCCCCAGCATTTT.

The chain joins TRBV27 to TRBJ2-5, with 7 bases aligning to TRBD1. The CDR3 has 13 amino acids. With 5 bases clipped from V and 3 bases from J, the junction kept 3 bases outside the gene matches. Germline CDR1 is MNHEY and CDR2 is SMNVEV (reference sequence). The CDR3 loop reads CASSTGTEETQYF. As DNA, the CDR3 is TGTGCCAGCAGTACTGGGACAGAAGAGACCCAGTACTTC.

This sequence joins TRBV28 and TRBJ2-3, with D maybe TRBD1 (6 bases). The germline gives CDR1 MDHEN, CDR2 SYDVKM. CDR3 length: 14 amino acids. Deletions cut 3 bases from V and 3 bases from J, with 10 bases between. CDR3 sequence: CASSFDRYTDTQYF. CDR3 in DNA: TGTGCCAGCAGTTTTGACAGGTATACAGATACGCAGTATTTT.

Of note for this clone: Within the sample, other DNA sequences also encode this same CDR3. This sequence joins TRBV5-4 and TRBJ2-5, with D hard to call. Between the trimmed V and J ends, which lost 3 bases and 2 bases, there was a span of 2 bases. This CDR3 has 11 amino acids. Germline V gives CDR1 SGHNT, CDR2 YYREEE (reference sequence). The CDR3 loop is CASSSQETQYF. In nucleotides, the CDR3 is TGTGCCAGCAGCTCGCAAGAGACCCAGTACTTC.

The rearrangement uses TRBV6-5 and TRBJ1-1; D might be TRBD1 (5 bases). Per germline, CDR1 MNHEY and CDR2 SVGAGI. The CDR3 runs to 11 residues. The V end was cut by 6 bases, the J end by 4 bases, with 6 bases between. CDR3 bases: TGTGCCAGCAGCCAGGGCACTGAAGCTTTCTTT. Its translation: CASSQGTEAFF.

The chain joins TRBV6-1 to TRBJ2-1; 8 nucleotides agree with TRBD1. The CDR3 is made up of 13 amino acids. Trimming removed 10 bases from V and 4 bases from J; junction bases left unmatched: 6. Germline V gives CDR1 MNHNS, CDR2 SASEGT. The CDR3 DNA reads TGTGCCACCCGGACAGGGCAATACAATGAGCAGTTCTTC. Its translation is CATRTGQYNEQFF.